These 17 T cell receptor beta chains came from one sample sequenced in a study of beta chain features in type 1 diabetes. Every isolated RNA sample was fully reverse transcribed, so sequencing captured expressed TCRB transcripts. Using immunoSEQ multiplex PCR, the repertoire was profiled, and TCRdb retains in-frame clones only, with some absent. In the table there are around 120,000 clones, around 16% of which are singletons. Their recognized antigens are unknown. Study-wide findings and caveats: In every one of the four CD4+ subsets, TCRB CDR3s were moderately but significantly shorter in Type 1 diabetes patients.

The sample consisted of central memory CD4+ T cells from blood. The receptors shown here come from a man younger than 35 with type 1 diabetes.

The chain joins TRBV4-3 to TRBJ2-3; D not resolved. Per the germline V gene, CDR1 is LGHNA and CDR2 is YSLEER. The CDR3 extends over 13 amino acids. Deletions cut 3 bases from V and 4 bases from J, with 8 bases between. For the CDR3, the DNA is TGCGCCAGCAGCCAGTTTAGGCCAGATACGCAGTATTTT. Its protein is CASSQFRPDTQYF.

The chain's CDR3 is CASSPQGASETQYF. CDR3 sequence (DNA): TGTGCCAGCAGCCCACAGGGGGCGTCGGAGACCCAGTACTTC. The gene calls are TRBV5-4 and TRBJ2-5, with 9 bases aligning to TRBD1. The CDR3 is made up of 14 amino acids. Germline assignment: CDR1 SGHNT and CDR2 YYREEE (reference sequence). The junction had 6 bases not matched to a gene; V was cut back by 4 bases and J by 5 bases. The variable domain in full, completed from reference TRBV5-4 and TRBJ2-5, reads ETGVTQSPTHLIKTRGQQVTLRCSSQSGHNTVSWYQQALGQGPQFIFQYYREEENGRGNFPPRFSGLQFPNYSSELNVNALELDDSALYLCASSPQGASETQYFGPGTRLLVL.

V gene TRBV7-9 combines with J gene TRBJ2-1; TRBD1 matches at 7 bases. Per germline, CDR1 SEHNR and CDR2 FQNEAQ (reference sequence). J lost 2 bases, V lost 8 bases, and 6 bases had no gene match. This CDR3 contains 14 residues. CDR3 in DNA: TGTGCCAGCCCGACAGGGCGAACCTACAATGAGCAGTTCTTC. Protein: CASPTGRTYNEQFF. Full variable domain (remainder filled in from reference TRBV7-9 and TRBJ2-1): DTGVSQNPRHKITKRGQNVTFRCDPISEHNRLYWYRQTLGQGPEFLTYFQNEAQLEKSRLLSDRFSAERPKGSFSTLEIQRTEQGDSAMYLCASPTGRTYNEQFFGPGTRLTVL.

This clone has just a few counts. J is TRBJ2-7 and V is TRBV7-2; tentatively, D is TRBD2 (5 bases). The CDR3 has 13 amino acids. Germline CDR1 is SGHTA and CDR2 is FQGNSA. Trimming took 7 bases from V and 7 from J, leaving 17 bases between them. CDR3: CASTHIGLAEQYF. CDR3 DNA: TGTGCCAGCACCCACATAGGACTCGCGGAGCAGTACTTC.

In this sample, this clone turned up once. The V gene is TRBV29-1, the J gene TRBJ2-5, with D possibly TRBD1 on 5 matching bases. The closer fit of TRBJ2-7 to the DNA end suggests the J call may be wrong. The length of the CDR3 is 15 residues. Germline CDR1 SQVTM, CDR2 ANQGSEA. This chain's CDR3 is CSVGEQDLPTYEQYF. In nucleotides, the CDR3 is TGCAGCGTTGGAGAACAGGACCTCCCTACCTACGAGCAGTACTTC.

The rearrangement links TRBV5-6 to TRBJ2-1; weak D call: TRBD2 (6 bases). The CDR3 contains 12 residues. CDR1 is SGHDT, CDR2 YYEEEE, per germline. Trimming shortened V by 1 base and J by 10 bases, and 9 bases separated the two germline ends. The CDR3 region has the DNA TGTGCCAGCAGCTTGACGGGGAGGGAGCAGTTCTTC. This translates into CASSLTGREQFF.

The sample holds a few counts of this clone. This chain connects TRBV6-5 to TRBJ2-7, with 10 positions matching TRBD1. Germline V CDR1 and CDR2: MNHEY, SVGAGI. The V gene end was trimmed by 2 bases and the J gene end by 3 bases; junction bases not matched to a gene: 1. CDR3 length: 14 amino acids. This CDR3 is CASSYGQGVYEQYF. CDR3 coding DNA: TGTGCCAGCAGTTACGGACAGGGGGTCTACGAGCAGTACTTC.

This rearrangement joins TRBV7-9 to TRBJ2-2, with unresolved D. In germline, CDR1 is SEHNR, CDR2 FQNEAQ (reference sequence). The CDR3 length is 15 residues. V was cut by 6 bases and J by 0 bases, with 11 bases left in between. The CDR3 region is CASRIQRTNTGELFF. CDR3 nucleotides: TGTGCCAGCAGGATTCAACGGACGAACACCGGGGAGCTGTTTTTT.

This clone was seen more than once but under ten times. The genes are TRBV7-3 and TRBJ2-1; D is possibly TRBD1 (5 bases). The CDR3 loop spans 14 amino acids. Trimming pared 5 bases from V and 5 bases from J, leaving 13 bases between. Germline lookup yields CDR1 SGHTA and CDR2 FQGTGA. The CDR3 DNA follows: TGTGCCAGCAGCGCAAATAGACAGAACAATGAGCAGTTCTTC. Translation gives CASSANRQNNEQFF. The entire variable domain, with the rest obtained from reference TRBV7-3 and TRBJ2-1, is as follows: GAGVSQTPSNKVTEKGKYVELRCDPISGHTALYWYRQSLGQGPEFLIYFQGTGAADDSGLPNDRFFAVRPEGSVSTLKIQRTERGDSAVYLCASSANRQNNEQFFGPGTRLTVL.

This chain links TRBV9 with TRBJ1-2; no firm D call. The CDR3 length is 12 residues. Germline V gene lookup returns CDR1 SGDLS and CDR2 YYNGEE. Between the trimmed V and J ends, which lost 7 bases and 4 bases, there was a span of 11 bases. The CDR3 reads CASGNYGYGYTF. As DNA, the CDR3 is TGTGCCAGCGGAAACTACGGCTATGGCTACACCTTC.

The chain carries TRBV7-9 and TRBJ2-3; D remains ambiguous. From germline, CDR1 is SEHNR and CDR2 FQNEAQ (reference sequence). The CDR3 covers 12 residues. V was trimmed by 7 bases and J by 5 bases, leaving 10 bases between them. The CDR3 here is CASTLSGDTQYF. CDR3 bases: TGTGCCAGCACCTTGTCAGGAGATACGCAGTATTTT.

This sequence joins TRBV5-1 and TRBJ2-5; 7 bases agree with TRBD2. This CDR3 is built from 16 residues. Germline CDR1 SGHRS, CDR2 YFSETQ. V dropped 4 bases and J dropped 8; count of bases not matched to a gene: 17. CDR3 bases: TGCGCCAGCAGCCCCTTACCGGGACTAACCTTGGAAACCCAGTACTTC. Translated, it gives CASSPLPGLTLETQYF.

This clone has only a few counts. The chain has TRBV2 and TRBJ1-2, with 7 nucleotides matching TRBD1. Germline CDR1 is SNHLY and CDR2 is FYNNEI. The trim removed 8 bases at V and 7 bases at J, leaving 10 bases unmatched. The CDR3 is 13 amino acids. This CDR3 is CASVVEAGGGYTF. CDR3 in DNA: TGTGCCAGCGTGGTCGAGGCAGGGGGTGGCTACACCTTC.

This clone was recorded a few times. V usage is TRBV5-6 and J usage is TRBJ2-5; possibly TRBD2 for D (6 bases). Trimming cost V 0 bases and J 5 bases, with 8 bases left between them. Germline CDR1 and CDR2: SGHDT and YYEEEE. CDR3 length equals 13 residues. In nucleotides, the CDR3 is TGTGCCAGCAGCTTGGTGGAGGGGGAGACCCAGTACTTC. Its protein product is CASSLVEGETQYF.

The chain couples TRBV5-4 to TRBJ2-5; 7 bases are shared with TRBD2. Germline lookup yields CDR1 SGHNT and CDR2 YYREEE (reference sequence). The V and J ends lost 3 bases and 4 bases, in that order; junction bases with no gene match: 0. This CDR3 is built from 12 residues. In nucleotides, the CDR3 is TGTGCCAGCAGCTCTAGCGGAGAGACCCAGTACTTC. Translated: CASSSSGETQYF.

The chain has TRBV29-1 and TRBJ2-4; 9 nucleotides align to TRBD2. The germline V gene encodes CDR1 SQVTM and CDR2 ANQGSEA. V lost 7 bases to trimming and J lost 15 bases; unmatched junction nucleotides: 13. The CDR3 totals 12 residues. CDR3 protein: CSGAALGGGVYF. DNA for the CDR3: TGCAGCGGCGCCGCACTGGGCGGGGGGGTGTACTTC.

CDR3 region: CASSHHRGVSNQPQHF. The CDR3, as DNA: TGTGCCAGCAGTCACCACCGCGGGGTTAGCAATCAGCCCCAGCATTTT. The chain joins TRBV5-6 to TRBJ1-5; D call uncertain. CDR3 length: 16 amino acids. V was trimmed by 5 bases and J by 0 bases, leaving 15 bases between them. Germline lookup yields CDR1 SGHDT and CDR2 YYEEEE.